The rows below give T cell receptor beta chains drawn from one sample of a study of cytomegalovirus exposure and HLA in healthy donors. Clones were read by immunoSEQ multiplex PCR, and TCRdb kept only the in-frame ones, dropping some. The sample holds some 150,000 clones, about 71% seen once. Sequenced input: PBMCs. The origin of the receptors is a woman aged 25 to 45 in good health and CMV-seronegative. The CDR3 runs from the conserved cysteine through the conserved F or W. The D gene is left open where the match is weak. Clone sizes are given selectively: once, few, many, or a class where the clone is expanded.

v_call	clone_size	d_call	j_call	cdr3_nt	cdr3_aa
TRBV29-1	-	TRBD2	TRBJ2-5	TGCAGCGTTGAATGGACTAGCGGAATCCAAGAGACCCAGTACTTC	CSVEWTSGIQETQYF
TRBV6-5	-	-	TRBJ2-3	TGTGCCAGCACTCAAGAGTCAGATACGCAGTATTTT	CASTQESDTQYF
TRBV18	-	-	TRBJ1-2	TGTGCCAGCTCATCACAACCCGGAACAGTCGATGGCTACACCTTC	CASSSQPGTVDGYTF
TRBV4-1	once	-	TRBJ2-7	TGCGCCAGCAGCTCCAGGCAAGGGACATCTGTGCACTTC	CASSSRQGTSVHF
TRBV6-5	few	-	TRBJ1-1	TGTGCCAGCGTCAACCCCCTAGTTCGCACTGAAGCTTTCTTT	CASVNPLVRTEAFF
TRBV6-4	few	-	TRBJ2-2	TGTGCCAGCAGTGTTGGAGGCGCGGACACCGGGGAGCTGTTTTTT	CASSVGGADTGELFF
TRBV18	once	-	TRBJ2-6	TGTGCCAGCTCACCCCCAGGGGCGGGTGGGGCCAACGTCCTGACTTTC	CASSPPGAGGANVLTF
TRBV5-1	few	-	TRBJ2-1	TGCGCCAGCAGGGGAAGGGGTACCTCGATTAATGAGCAGTTCTTC	CASRGRGTSINEQFF
TRBV7-2	-	-	TRBJ2-1	TGTGCCAGCAGCCGTAGCAGCAGCGGAGAATACAATGAGCAGTTCTTC	CASSRSSSGEYNEQFF
TRBV7-9	-	TRBD1	TRBJ2-7	TGTGCCAGCAGCGGGACAGGGGGCTACGAGCAGTACTTC	CASSGTGGYEQYF
TRBV4-2	-	TRBD2	TRBJ2-2	TGTGCCAGCAGCCAAGGCAGCGGGGGCGGTACCGGGGAGCTGTTTTTT	CASSQGSGGGTGELFF
TRBV28	-	TRBD2	TRBJ2-2	TGTGCCAGCAGCTTAAGACTAGCGGCAGACAGACCGGGGAAGCTGTTTTTT	CASSLRLAADRPGKLFF
TRBV7-9	-	-	TRBJ2-1	TGTGCCAGCAGCTTTCCACTCGGTTCCTACAATGAGCAGTTCTTC	CASSFPLGSYNEQFF
TRBV30	few	-	TRBJ1-2	TGTGCCTGGAATCAGGGGAACTATGGCTACACCTTC	CAWNQGNYGYTF
TRBV10-3	-	-	TRBJ1-1	TGTGCCATCAGTGAGTCGAGCAGGGTTGAAACTGAAGCTTTCTTT	CAISESSRVETEAFF
TRBV7-2	-	TRBD1	TRBJ1-2	TGTGCCAGCAGCCGGGACAGAAACTATGGCTACACCTTC	CASSRDRNYGYTF
TRBV10-3	-	-	TRBJ1-5	TGTGCCATCAGTGGGGGCGGTAGCAATCAGCCCCAGCATTTT	CAISGGGSNQPQHF
TRBV15	-	TRBD1	TRBJ1-1	TGTGCCACCAGCAGAGATGGACTTAACAGGGGGACTGAAGCTTTCTTT	CATSRDGLNRGTEAFF
TRBV23-1	-	-	TRBJ1-4	TGCGCCAGCAGTCAACCTCCGGGACTTTTCCATAATGAAAAACTGTTTTTT	CASSQPPGLFHNEKLFF
TRBV9	few	-	TRBJ2-5	TGTGCCAGCAGCGTTGGAGGAACACTCGAGACCCAGTACTTC	CASSVGGTLETQYF
TRBV5-1	-	TRBD2	TRBJ2-7	TGTGCCAGCAGCCCCCCGGGACTAGCTTACGAGCAGTACTTC	CASSPPGLAYEQYF
TRBV6-1	-	-	TRBJ1-2	TGTGCCAGTACCTTGGGGGGGACGGTCTTTGGCCACACCTTC	CASTLGGTVFGHTF
TRBV6-5	-	-	TRBJ1-5	TGTGCCAGCAGTCCAACGGGCAATCAGCCCCAGCATTTT	CASSPTGNQPQHF
TRBV30	-	-	TRBJ1-1	TGTGCCTGGAGTCGGGGACCCACAGGGCGCAACACTGAAGCTTTCTTT	CAWSRGPTGRNTEAFF
TRBV9	-	TRBD1	TRBJ1-6	TGTGCCAGCAGTTTACAGGGGGTCAATTCACCCCTCCACTTT	CASSLQGVNSPLHF
TRBV4-3	-	-	TRBJ2-2	TGCGCCAGCAGCCCTTCCCAGCGAGGCACCGGGGAGCTGTTTTTT	CASSPSQRGTGELFF
TRBV7-2	few	TRBD2	TRBJ2-1	TGTGCCAGCAGCCCCAGGGTGGGAGGGGAGCAGTTCTTC	CASSPRVGGEQFF
TRBV19	-	-	TRBJ1-5	TGTGCCAGTAGTATAGAGGGGTTCGGGGATCAGCCCCAGCATTTT	CASSIEGFGDQPQHF
TRBV5-4	-	-	TRBJ2-1	TGTGCCAGCAGCTTGGTCGGGGGCTACAATGAGCAGTTCTTC	CASSLVGGYNEQFF
TRBV5-4	-	TRBD2	TRBJ2-7	TGTGCCAGCAGTGGGGCTCTAGCGGGAGTTGGGGAGCAGTACTTC	CASSGALAGVGEQYF
TRBV19	-	-	TRBJ1-5	TGTGCCAGTAAAAAAACCGGGACTGATGATCAGCCCCAGCATTTT	CASKKTGTDDQPQHF
TRBV7-2	-	TRBD2	TRBJ2-7	TGTGCCAGCAGCTCAAAAAGCGGGAGAGGATACGAGCAGTACTTC	CASSSKSGRGYEQYF
TRBV7-9	few	TRBD1	TRBJ2-7	TGTGCCAGCAGCTTAGGTGGGACAGTAAGCTCCTACGAGCAGTACTTC	CASSLGGTVSSYEQYF
TRBV9	once	-	TRBJ2-2	TGTGCCAGCAGCGCGGGCACCGGGGAGCTGTTTTTT	CASSAGTGELFF
TRBV7-9	-	-	TRBJ2-2	TGTGCCAGCAGCGCAACAGGAACCGGGGAGCTGTTTTTT	CASSATGTGELFF
TRBV25-1	-	-	TRBJ1-1	TGTGCCAGCAGTGAACGGGGGGGGACCACTGAAGCTTTCTTT	CASSERGGTTEAFF
TRBV7-9	-	-	TRBJ1-6	TGTGCCAGCAGACGAGAGACAGCGAATAATTCACCCCTCCACTTT	CASRRETANNSPLHF
TRBV9	-	-	TRBJ2-1	TGTGCCAGCAGCGTAGGACAGTCTTCGTACAATGAGCAGTTCTTC	CASSVGQSSYNEQFF
TRBV4-3	-	-	TRBJ1-1	TGCGCCAGCAGTCCAAGCACCACCAAGAACACTGAAGCTTTCTTT	CASSPSTTKNTEAFF
TRBV28	-	-	TRBJ2-4	TGTGCCAGCAGTGACACGTCACAAAACATTCAGTACTTC	CASSDTSQNIQYF
TRBV4-3	few	TRBD2	TRBJ2-7	TGCGCCAGCAGCCAAGAAGTCGGAGCGGGGGGCGAGCAGTACTTC	CASSQEVGAGGEQYF
TRBV7-2	-	TRBD2	TRBJ2-7	TGTGCCAGCAGCTTCCGGACTAGACGGAGGCAGTACTTC	CASSFRTRRRQYF
TRBV5-1	-	TRBD2	TRBJ2-2	TGCGCCAGCGGTAGCGGGCGAGCTTCCGGGGAGCTGTTTTTT	CASGSGRASGELFF
TRBV7-6	-	TRBD1	TRBJ2-6	TGTGCCAGCAGCCCGAGCCGGGACAGGGCCAGCTCTGGGGCCAACGTCCTGACTTTC	CASSPSRDRASSGANVLTF
TRBV29-1	-	TRBD2	TRBJ2-7	TGCAGCGTTCAACTAGCGGGAGGATGGAAGCAGTACTTC	CSVQLAGGWKQYF
TRBV7-9	-	TRBD1	TRBJ2-6	TGTGCCAGTACAACCGGGACAGACAACTCTGGGGCCAACGTCCTGACTTTC	CASTTGTDNSGANVLTF
TRBV19	-	-	TRBJ1-4	TGTGCCAGTACTAATTCTAATGAAAAACTGTTTTTT	CASTNSNEKLFF
TRBV27	-	-	TRBJ2-4	TGTGCCAGCAGTTCATGGGACACTGAAAACATTCAGTACTTC	CASSSWDTENIQYF
TRBV5-1	-	TRBD2	TRBJ2-3	TGCGCCAGCAGCTTGACTAGCGGGGATGTAGATACGCAGTATTTT	CASSLTSGDVDTQYF
TRBV12-2	-	-	TRBJ2-1	TGTGCAAGTCGCCCAGAAGAGGGATTACCCTACAATGAGCAGTTCTTC	CASRPEEGLPYNEQFF
TRBV7-9	-	TRBD1	TRBJ2-1	TGTTCCAGCAGCTTCACAGCGACCGGGACAGGGGCGAATGAGCAGTTCTTC	CSSSFTATGTGANEQFF
TRBV7-2	-	TRBD2	TRBJ2-7	TGTGCCAGCAGCTTGGGACTAGCGGGTGTCTACGAGCAGTACTTC	CASSLGLAGVYEQYF
TRBV5-1	few	-	TRBJ1-4	TGCGCCAGCAGCTGGGGAGCAGGGGATGAAAAACTGTTTTTT	CASSWGAGDEKLFF